This T cell receptor beta chain appears in the sequencing data of a study of technical replicates of blood from a handful of donors. This clone has more than one count but fewer than ten. V was shortened by 1 base and J by 2 bases, with 10 bases between the two germline ends. The germline CDR1 and CDR2 sequences are SGHRS and YFSETQ. The CDR3 is 14 residues long. Produced via immunoSEQ multiplex PCR; TCRdb's table is partial and in-frame only. The sample consists of tens of thousands of clones, approximately 92% of them appearing once. Sample: T cells isolated from PBMCs. The receptor comes from a human donor in good health. The chain joins TRBV5-1 to TRBJ2-7, with D maybe TRBD1 (6 bases). CDR3 sequence (DNA): TGCGCCAGCAGCTTGTTTTGGGACACCTACGAGCAGTACTTC. This sequence encodes CASSLFWDTYEQYF.